The table lists the clone carrying this T cell receptor beta chain with many counts. This sample stems from a study of patients with pleural tuberculosis. TCRdb itself ran the reads through MiXCR, one entry per CDR3 protein. The sample has about 50,000 distinct CDR3 sequences; 6% to 9.5% are singletons. The source of this sequence is a human donor with pleural tuberculosis.

The CDR3 DNA reads as TGTGCCAGCAGTGCTTTCGCGGGAGGCTCCTACGAGCAGTACTTC. Its protein product is CASSAFAGGSYEQYF. This chain uses TRBV27 with TRBJ2-7, with TRBD2 identical over 8 bases. From germline, CDR1 is MNHEY and CDR2 SMNVEV (reference sequence). J gave up 0 bases and V 5 bases, and 6 bases lay outside the gene matches. CDR3 size: 15 residues.